This T cell receptor beta chain is from a study of T cells in women clearing cervical HPV infection (dated by TCRdb to 2016 to 2019). Background on the whole study: The cases were 20 to 30 women with histologically confirmed HPV16-related CIN3 or worse, and 2 of those women had invasive cancers. The 20 to 25 controls were women who cleared a single incident HPV16 infection within 12 months without developing precancer or cancer. Blood from cases was collected at the visit where the lesion was first found, while blood from controls was collected once the infection could no longer be detected. For cases, a median interval of about 150 days, with an interquartile range of about 90 to 210 days, was observed between lesion detection and blood sampling. Because only a few women had HLA typing data, the possibility that HLA type acted as a confounder could not be ruled out. The exploratory proof-of-principle case-control study was nested within the Guanacaste HPV Natural History Study in Costa Rica and compared TCR repertoires across cervical HPV16 outcomes. Cases and controls were matched on age within five years and on year of sample collection. Median age was about 32 years in cases versus about 38 in controls, and baseline characteristics did not differ significantly. The parent cohort enrolled roughly 9,400 women aged 18 or older in Guanacaste, Costa Rica, in about 1993 to 1994 and followed the women for around seven years. Five blinded duplicates per group were added as quality controls, so that roughly 60 samples were obtained: approximately 50 participants and some 10 replicates.

TCR beta CDR3 regions were amplified by multiplex PCR using the immunoSEQ assay from an average of around 1,200 ng genomic DNA per sample. Primer bias was corrected in the assay by using a complete synthetic TCR repertoire to establish an amplification baseline. The amplicons were sequenced on the Illumina platform. The study's processing was this. Sequences were error-corrected by clustering with frequency ratios and a modified nearest-neighbor algorithm and were then analyzed in the immunoSEQ Analyzer with IMGT gene definitions. At each rarefaction depth, TCR richness and evenness were averaged over 20 rarefaction repeats, and samples with fewer sequences than the depth were excluded. V, D and J gene relative abundances were compared between groups with Wilcoxon rank sum tests, applying FDR correction. For the blinded duplicates, the intraclass correlation was 95.6% for TCR richness and averaged approximately 76% across more than 60 gene segments. TCRdb retrieved this table from immuneACCESS and kept in-frame rearrangements only. Not all clones are present; in checked studies, unresolved V genes account for under half, and no reason is known for the remainder. Clone size and the V and J calls come from that table; the DNA yielded D and trimming. In this sample's table one finds about 26,000 clones. Jointly, the top ten make up over 8.5% of the sample.

Overall study results and their limits: Significantly higher TCR repertoire richness was observed in CIN3+ cases than in controls across sequencing depths, whereas no difference in evenness was found. Because T-cell numbers per sample were unknown, differences in richness could reflect varying T-cell content rather than repertoire biology. TRBV6-7 relative abundance was lower in cases than in controls (roughly 0.11% versus 0.16%; Bonferroni P = 0.0008). Random forest classifiers combining richness and V gene abundances distinguished cases from controls with an estimated AUC of roughly 0.83. The cross-sectional design could not show whether the associations came before the infection or were a result of it, and neither effector/memory subsets nor HPV-specific T cells were isolated.

With regard to this clone: Its antigen is unknown. The CDR3 end falls 3 residues outside the read, so it is completed with the germline J gene.

Every participant had a single incident cervical HPV16 infection, and prevalent HPV16 infections were excluded. Cervical HPV DNA was detected with MY09/MY11 PCR, and genotyping was done by dot-blot hybridization. Roughly 15 mL of heparinized blood were centrifuged, and the buffy coat was aliquoted, frozen at -30°C, then stored at -80°C. QIAGEN kits were used to extract genomic DNA from buffy coat specimens. The germline V gene (reference sequence) provides CDR1 DFQATT and CDR2 SNEGSKA. Counted from cysteine to phenylalanine, this CDR3 has 14 amino acids. Sequencing covers 33 bases of the CDR3, shown here with the frame starting at base 1. Germline trimming: 6 bases from V, 4 bases from J; junction bases outside gene matches: 10.

Recombination connected TRBV20-1 to TRBJ2-3; the central 7 bases match TRBD2. The sequenced material came from blood buffy coat. The receptor was isolated from a woman between 18 and 70 years old with a cervical HPV16 infection that either progressed to CIN3+ or cleared (not recorded which). The CDR3 bases that were read are TGCAGTGCCCAACCCGCTAGCGGTGCAGATACG. It specifies CSAQPASGADT. From start to end, the CDR3 is CSAQPASGADTQYF.